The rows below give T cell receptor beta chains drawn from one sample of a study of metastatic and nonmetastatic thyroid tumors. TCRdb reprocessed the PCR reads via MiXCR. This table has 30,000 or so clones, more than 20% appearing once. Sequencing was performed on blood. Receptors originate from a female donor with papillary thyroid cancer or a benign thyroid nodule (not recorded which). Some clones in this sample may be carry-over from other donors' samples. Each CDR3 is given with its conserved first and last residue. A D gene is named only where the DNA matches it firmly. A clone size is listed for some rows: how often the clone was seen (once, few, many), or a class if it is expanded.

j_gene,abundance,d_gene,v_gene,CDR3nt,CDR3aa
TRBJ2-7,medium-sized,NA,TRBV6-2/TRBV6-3,TGTGCCAGCAGTTATAGGAGGTACGAGCAGTACTTC,CASSYRRYEQYF
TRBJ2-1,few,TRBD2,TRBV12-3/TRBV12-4,TGTGCCAGCAGTTTAAGCGGGATCAGTTACAATGAGCAGTTCTTC,CASSLSGISYNEQFF
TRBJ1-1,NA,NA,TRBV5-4,TGTGCCAGCAGCTTGGATTACGGGGTTACTTTCTTT,CASSLDYGVTFF
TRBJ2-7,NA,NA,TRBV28,TGTGCCAGCACCTCATCCCATCCCTACGAGCAGTACTTC,CASTSSHPYEQYF
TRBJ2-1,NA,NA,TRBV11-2,TGTGCCAGCAGCCGGGTTCGCAATGAGCAGTTCTTC,CASSRVRNEQFF
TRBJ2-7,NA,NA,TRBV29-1,TGCAGCGTCTGCAGCACTACCTACGAGCAGTACTTC,CSVCSTTYEQYF
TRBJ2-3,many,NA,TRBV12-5,TGTGCTAGTGGTCCCAACCCCAGGGATACGCAGTATTTT,CASGPNPRDTQYF
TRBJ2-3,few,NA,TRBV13,TGTGCCAGCAGCTTATGGACCAGCACAGATACGCAGTATTTT,CASSLWTSTDTQYF
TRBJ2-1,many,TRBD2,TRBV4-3,TGCGCCAGCAGCCAAGAATCGGGAGGGGCCCCCTACAATGAGCAGTTCTTC,CASSQESGGAPYNEQFF
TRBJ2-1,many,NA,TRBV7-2,TGTGCCAGCAGCCGTGGGGGGCTCGTCAATGAGCAGTTCTTC,CASSRGGLVNEQFF
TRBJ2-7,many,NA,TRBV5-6,TGTGCCAGCAACCGCCGCCCAACCGGGACGTATAACCACGAGCAGTACTTC,CASNRRPTGTYNHEQYF
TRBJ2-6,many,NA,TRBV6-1,TGTGCCAGCAGCCCCACAGGTGTCGCCTCTGGGGCCAACGTCCTGACTTTC,CASSPTGVASGANVLTF
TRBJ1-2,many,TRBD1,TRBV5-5,TGTGCCAGCAGCTCCGGGACAGGGCGATATGGCTACACCTTC,CASSSGTGRYGYTF
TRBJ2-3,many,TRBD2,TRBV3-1,TGTGCCAGCAGCCTAGGGACTAGCGGGAGAAGCACAGATACGCAGTATTTT,CASSLGTSGRSTDTQYF
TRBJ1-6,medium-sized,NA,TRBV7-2,TGTGCCAGCAGAGGGTGGGGGTCACCCCTCCACTTT,CASRGWGSPLHF
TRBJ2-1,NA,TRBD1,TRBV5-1,TGCGCCACCAGCTTCACAGGGGTCTCCTACAATGAGCAGTTCTTC,CATSFTGVSYNEQFF
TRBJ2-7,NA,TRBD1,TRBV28,TGTGCCAGCAGTACCCCGGGACAGGAATACTACGAGAAGTACTTC,CASSTPGQEYYEKYF